Below, one T cell receptor beta chain is given with its context. Its antigen remains unknown. Libraries were prepared by immunoSEQ multiplex PCR; TCRdb keeps only in-frame clonotypes and omits some of them. This table has 110,000 or so clones, 75% to 95% appearing once. The data were obtained in a study of T cell responses to AZD1222 COVID-19 vaccine. Study conclusions and caveats: Spike-specific TCR breadth and depth rose after two AZD1222 doses. Reports say nearly half of spike-specific TCRs go after unmutated variant regions. Dominant at 160-218 and 743-854, vaccine-associated CD4 TCRs also spanned spike. Just 5 to 7 AZD1222 recipients were seropositive at baseline.

Per germline, CDR1 KGHDR and CDR2 SFDVKD. Trimming stripped 2 bases from V and 0 bases from J, with 4 bases between. The CDR3 is made up of 14 amino acids. The receptor's source is an adult who received the MenACWY meningococcal vaccine as a control. This sample comprised peripheral blood, obtained 28 days after the second dose of the MenACWY control vaccine. The chain carries TRBV24-1 and TRBJ1-5; D is unclear. The CDR3 is CATSDSYSNQPQHF. The CDR3 DNA reads as TGTGCCACCAGTGATTCTTATAGCAATCAGCCCCAGCATTTT.